The clone carrying this TCR beta chain showed up many times. Time point specified: patch test 1, 2 weeks after DPC sensitization. Described treatment: therapeutic diphenylcyclopropenone sensitization with weekly scalp DPC. The data were taken from a study of human T cells and chemical hapten exposure. TCRdb recomputed calls from the RACE reads with MiXCR, one row per CDR3 protein. The sample carries about 71,000 distinct CDR3 sequences, 9.8% recorded once. The CDR3 is 16 amino acids. V was cut by 0 bases and J by 2 bases, with 13 bases left in between. Germline CDR1 is SGHKS and CDR2 is YYEKEE (reference sequence).

This chain uses TRBV5-5 with TRBJ2-3; D possibly corresponds to TRBD2 (7 bases). The sequenced sample was whole blood, obtained in connection with sensitization to the hapten diphenylcyclopropenone (DPC). The sequence derives from a woman aged 40 to 50 with alopecia areata. Some clones in this sample may be carry-over from other donors' samples. The CDR3 spells CASSLVPGGSTDTQYF. The CDR3 nucleotides read TGTGCCAGCAGCTTGGTCCCGGGGGGCTCCACAGATACGCAGTATTTT.